A selection of T cell receptor beta chains follows, all from one sample in a study of T cells after yellow fever vaccination. TCRdb recomputed calls from the 5' RACE reads with MiXCR, one row per CDR3 protein. The table has over 300,000 distinct CDR3 sequences, roughly 3.9% seen once; the top ten hold 20% to 25%. Specimen: PBMCs, collected 5 days after the yellow fever booster vaccination. The receptors were sampled from a man younger than 35 who received the YFV17D yellow fever vaccine. The CDR3 runs from the conserved cysteine through the conserved F or W. The D gene is left open where the match is weak. Size is stated for part of the rows, as once, few or many counts, or as a class when the clone is expanded.

j_call clone_size v_call cdr3_length d_call cdr3_aa cdr3_nt
TRBJ2-2 many TRBV7-2 13 NA CASSSDLAGELFF TGTGCCAGCAGCTCGGACCTGGCCGGGGAGCTGTTTTTT
TRBJ2-3 few TRBV5-1 14 NA CASSSTLDTDTQYF TGCGCCAGCAGCTCTACACTAGATACAGATACGCAGTATTTT
TRBJ1-6 many TRBV7-2 16 NA CASSLIPGRLNSPLHF TGTGCCAGCAGCCTGATCCCGGGCCGACTTAATTCACCCCTCCACTTT
TRBJ1-2 many TRBV6-6 16 TRBD1 CASSYPPGQGDYGYTF TGTGCCAGCAGTTACCCTCCCGGACAGGGGGACTATGGCTACACCTTC
TRBJ2-7 few TRBV20-1 15 TRBD1 CSARDPGQGVREQYF TGCAGTGCTAGAGATCCGGGACAGGGGGTCCGCGAGCAGTACTTC
TRBJ2-7 few TRBV6-2/TRBV6-3 13 NA CASSSWGVDEQYF TGTGCCAGCAGTTCTTGGGGGGTTGACGAGCAGTACTTC
TRBJ2-3 NA TRBV5-1 18 NA CASSRGAIWASGTDTQYF TGCGCCAGCAGCCGTGGGGCGATTTGGGCTAGCGGCACAGATACGCAGTATTTT
TRBJ2-3 few TRBV5-1 14 TRBD1 CASSRTGKEDTQYF TGCGCCAGCAGCCGGACAGGGAAAGAAGATACGCAGTATTTT
TRBJ2-5 few TRBV28 12 NA CASSWYGETQYF TGTGCCAGCAGTTGGTATGGTGAGACCCAGTACTTC
TRBJ1-2 few TRBV12-5 13 NA CASGTRQSYGYTF TGTGCTAGTGGTACACGACAGTCCTATGGCTACACCTTC
TRBJ2-1 few TRBV29-1 16 NA CSVVPGLSSSYNEQFF TGCAGCGTTGTACCGGGACTGTCCAGCTCCTACAATGAGCAGTTCTTC
TRBJ1-5 few TRBV2 12 NA CASGGSGQPQHF TGTGCCAGCGGGGGGAGTGGGCAGCCCCAGCATTTT
TRBJ1-1 few TRBV7-3 13 NA CASSLMTNTEAFF TGTGCCAGCAGCTTAATGACAAACACTGAAGCTTTCTTT
TRBJ1-6 few TRBV6-2/TRBV6-3 14 TRBD1 CASSYSNRGTPLHF TGTGCCAGCAGTTACTCGAACAGGGGAACACCCCTCCACTTT
TRBJ2-2 many TRBV29-1 12 NA CSVIRATGELFF TGCAGCGTTATCAGGGCCACCGGGGAGCTGTTTTTT
TRBJ1-5 few TRBV6-2/TRBV6-3 15 NA CASSRNTVLGQPQHF TGTGCCAGCTCCAGGAACACAGTTTTGGGTCAGCCCCAGCATTTT
TRBJ1-3 NA TRBV12-3/TRBV12-4 14 NA CASSFHSPGNTIYF TGTGCCAGCAGTTTTCACAGCCCTGGAAACACCATATATTTT
TRBJ1-4 many TRBV19 15 NA CASSKRRQGEEKLFF TGTGCCAGTAGTAAACGGCGTCAGGGAGAAGAAAAACTGTTTTTT
TRBJ2-7 NA TRBV30 12 NA CAWSTSSYEQYF TGTGCCTGGAGCACATCCTCCTACGAGCAGTACTTC
TRBJ1-4 NA TRBV4-1 12 NA CASSQVREKLFF TGCGCCAGCAGCCAAGTGAGAGAAAAACTGTTTTTT
TRBJ2-7 few TRBV5-1 11 TRBD2 CASAGEYEQYF TGCGCCAGCGCGGGAGAGTACGAGCAGTACTTC
TRBJ1-1 many TRBV5-1 16 TRBD1 CASSSGQGQASTEAFF TGCGCCAGCAGCTCCGGACAGGGACAGGCGAGCACTGAAGCTTTCTTT
TRBJ2-1 NA TRBV7-2 16 TRBD1 CASSPRRTGGGNEQFF TGTGCCAGCAGCCCCAGACGGACAGGGGGCGGGAATGAGCAGTTCTTC